The clone carrying this T cell receptor (beta chain) appeared once. The target antigen is unknown. The data are from a study of T-cell memory formation after mild COVID-19. Broader study findings: The main location of contracting CD4+ clones was CM and EM, and that of contracting CD8+ clones was EMRA.

This CDR3 is 16 amino acids long. The V and J ends lost 3 bases and 1 base, in that order; junction bases with no gene match: 4. TCR alpha and TCR beta cDNA libraries carrying sample barcodes and UMIs were produced by 5'RACE using constant-segment primers. Via MiXCR, TCRdb re-called the 5' RACE reads, giving one row per CDR3 protein. The data contain almost 350,000 distinct CDR3 sequences, less than 25% of them singletons. The clonotype was recovered from a man aged 18 to 35 who had mild COVID-19 (a few samples of this study predate the infection). Cell type and time point are not known. Sequencing was done on a sample of PBMCs or a T cell subset sorted from them (not recorded which). V and J are TRBV7-1 and TRBJ2-3; 10 bases line up with TRBD1. TRBV7-1 is sorted into the ORF group, with uncertain function. CDR3 region: CASSSVGTGGTDTQYF. CDR3 bases: TGTGCCAGCAGCTCGGTCGGGACAGGGGGCACAGATACGCAGTATTTT.